This T cell receptor beta chain comes out of a study of blood T cells in healthy people across ages. Findings of the study overall: Correlation between TCR beta diversity and naive T cell percentage was strong. Both naive CD4+ cell counts and diversity were greater in long-lived donors than in aged donors.

A second PCR, run for roughly 7 to 12 cycles, used a sample-barcoded 5' primer plus a J-beta primer mix. Each CDR3 protein is one row after TCRdb ran MiXCR on the 5' RACE reads. The sample includes hundreds of thousands of distinct CDR3 sequences, approximately 43% seen only once; the top ten take around a fifth. Remarks on this clonotype: The target antigen is unknown.

The CDR3 sequence is 17 residues long. The receptor was isolated from a woman aged 55-70 years in good health. This chain uses TRBV21-1 with TRBJ2-6; the table's D call, TRBD2, has no DNA check behind it. TRBV21-1 is a known pseudogene. Sequencing was performed on blood. The CDR3 here is CASSKVVSFSGANVLTF. The CDR3 nucleotides read TGTGCCAGCAGCAAAGTAGTCAGCTTCTCTGGGGCCAACGTCCTGACTTTC.